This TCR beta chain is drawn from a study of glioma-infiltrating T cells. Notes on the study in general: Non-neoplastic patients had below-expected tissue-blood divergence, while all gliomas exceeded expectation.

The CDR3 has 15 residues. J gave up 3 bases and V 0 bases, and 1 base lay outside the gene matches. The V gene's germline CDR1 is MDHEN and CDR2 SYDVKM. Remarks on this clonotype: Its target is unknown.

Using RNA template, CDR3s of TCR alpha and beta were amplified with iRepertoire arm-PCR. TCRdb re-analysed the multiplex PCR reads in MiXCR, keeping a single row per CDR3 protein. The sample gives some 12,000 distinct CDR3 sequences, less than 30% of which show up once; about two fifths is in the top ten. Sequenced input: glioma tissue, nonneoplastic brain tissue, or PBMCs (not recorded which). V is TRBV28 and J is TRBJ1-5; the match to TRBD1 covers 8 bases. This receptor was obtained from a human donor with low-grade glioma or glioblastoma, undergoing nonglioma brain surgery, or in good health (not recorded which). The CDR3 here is CASSLWTGANQPQHF. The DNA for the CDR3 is TGTGCCAGCAGTTTATGGACAGGGGCCAATCAGCCCCAGCATTTT.